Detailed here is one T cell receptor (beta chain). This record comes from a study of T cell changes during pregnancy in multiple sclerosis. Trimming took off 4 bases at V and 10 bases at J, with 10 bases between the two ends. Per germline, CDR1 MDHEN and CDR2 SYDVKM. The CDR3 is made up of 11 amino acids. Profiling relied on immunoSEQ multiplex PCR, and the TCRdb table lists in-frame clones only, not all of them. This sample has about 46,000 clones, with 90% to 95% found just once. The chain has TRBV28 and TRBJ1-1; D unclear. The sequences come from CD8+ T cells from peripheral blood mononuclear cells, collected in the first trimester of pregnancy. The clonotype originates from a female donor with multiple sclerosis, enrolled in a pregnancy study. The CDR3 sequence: CASSSIQAAFF. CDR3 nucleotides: TGTGCCAGCAGTTCCATCCAAGCAGCTTTCTTT.